This T cell receptor (beta chain) is from a study of cytomegalovirus exposure and HLA in healthy donors. Healthy donors of bone marrow made up the group. Study outcomes and limitations: Researchers reported in a later analysis that a missense DCLRE1C variant was tied to TCR beta V- and J-gene trimming. HLA alleles showed associations with about 15,000 TCR beta sequences in a later analysis, at a 0.05 false discovery rate. For most TCR beta V segments, an earlier analysis put the productive rate at about 87% or about 30% of the time.

On this clone: Its antigen is currently unknown.

PCR employed 60 Vbeta and 13 Jbeta primers. Measured with immunoSEQ multiplex PCR; TCRdb has only the in-frame clones, and not every one. The sample shows around 91,000 clones, over 75% of them seen only once. This CDR3 comprises 14 residues. Per germline, CDR1 SEHNR and CDR2 FQNEAQ (reference sequence). V was pared by 4 bases and J by 4 bases, with 1 base of the junction left unmatched. The source of this sequence is a male donor in good health and CMV-seropositive. The chain has TRBV7-9 and TRBJ2-3, with 11 bases lining up with TRBD1. Sequencing was done on a sample of PBMCs. CDR3 nucleotides: TGTGCCAGCAGCTGGACAGGGGGCGCAGATACGCAGTATTTT. Amino acids: CASSWTGGADTQYF.